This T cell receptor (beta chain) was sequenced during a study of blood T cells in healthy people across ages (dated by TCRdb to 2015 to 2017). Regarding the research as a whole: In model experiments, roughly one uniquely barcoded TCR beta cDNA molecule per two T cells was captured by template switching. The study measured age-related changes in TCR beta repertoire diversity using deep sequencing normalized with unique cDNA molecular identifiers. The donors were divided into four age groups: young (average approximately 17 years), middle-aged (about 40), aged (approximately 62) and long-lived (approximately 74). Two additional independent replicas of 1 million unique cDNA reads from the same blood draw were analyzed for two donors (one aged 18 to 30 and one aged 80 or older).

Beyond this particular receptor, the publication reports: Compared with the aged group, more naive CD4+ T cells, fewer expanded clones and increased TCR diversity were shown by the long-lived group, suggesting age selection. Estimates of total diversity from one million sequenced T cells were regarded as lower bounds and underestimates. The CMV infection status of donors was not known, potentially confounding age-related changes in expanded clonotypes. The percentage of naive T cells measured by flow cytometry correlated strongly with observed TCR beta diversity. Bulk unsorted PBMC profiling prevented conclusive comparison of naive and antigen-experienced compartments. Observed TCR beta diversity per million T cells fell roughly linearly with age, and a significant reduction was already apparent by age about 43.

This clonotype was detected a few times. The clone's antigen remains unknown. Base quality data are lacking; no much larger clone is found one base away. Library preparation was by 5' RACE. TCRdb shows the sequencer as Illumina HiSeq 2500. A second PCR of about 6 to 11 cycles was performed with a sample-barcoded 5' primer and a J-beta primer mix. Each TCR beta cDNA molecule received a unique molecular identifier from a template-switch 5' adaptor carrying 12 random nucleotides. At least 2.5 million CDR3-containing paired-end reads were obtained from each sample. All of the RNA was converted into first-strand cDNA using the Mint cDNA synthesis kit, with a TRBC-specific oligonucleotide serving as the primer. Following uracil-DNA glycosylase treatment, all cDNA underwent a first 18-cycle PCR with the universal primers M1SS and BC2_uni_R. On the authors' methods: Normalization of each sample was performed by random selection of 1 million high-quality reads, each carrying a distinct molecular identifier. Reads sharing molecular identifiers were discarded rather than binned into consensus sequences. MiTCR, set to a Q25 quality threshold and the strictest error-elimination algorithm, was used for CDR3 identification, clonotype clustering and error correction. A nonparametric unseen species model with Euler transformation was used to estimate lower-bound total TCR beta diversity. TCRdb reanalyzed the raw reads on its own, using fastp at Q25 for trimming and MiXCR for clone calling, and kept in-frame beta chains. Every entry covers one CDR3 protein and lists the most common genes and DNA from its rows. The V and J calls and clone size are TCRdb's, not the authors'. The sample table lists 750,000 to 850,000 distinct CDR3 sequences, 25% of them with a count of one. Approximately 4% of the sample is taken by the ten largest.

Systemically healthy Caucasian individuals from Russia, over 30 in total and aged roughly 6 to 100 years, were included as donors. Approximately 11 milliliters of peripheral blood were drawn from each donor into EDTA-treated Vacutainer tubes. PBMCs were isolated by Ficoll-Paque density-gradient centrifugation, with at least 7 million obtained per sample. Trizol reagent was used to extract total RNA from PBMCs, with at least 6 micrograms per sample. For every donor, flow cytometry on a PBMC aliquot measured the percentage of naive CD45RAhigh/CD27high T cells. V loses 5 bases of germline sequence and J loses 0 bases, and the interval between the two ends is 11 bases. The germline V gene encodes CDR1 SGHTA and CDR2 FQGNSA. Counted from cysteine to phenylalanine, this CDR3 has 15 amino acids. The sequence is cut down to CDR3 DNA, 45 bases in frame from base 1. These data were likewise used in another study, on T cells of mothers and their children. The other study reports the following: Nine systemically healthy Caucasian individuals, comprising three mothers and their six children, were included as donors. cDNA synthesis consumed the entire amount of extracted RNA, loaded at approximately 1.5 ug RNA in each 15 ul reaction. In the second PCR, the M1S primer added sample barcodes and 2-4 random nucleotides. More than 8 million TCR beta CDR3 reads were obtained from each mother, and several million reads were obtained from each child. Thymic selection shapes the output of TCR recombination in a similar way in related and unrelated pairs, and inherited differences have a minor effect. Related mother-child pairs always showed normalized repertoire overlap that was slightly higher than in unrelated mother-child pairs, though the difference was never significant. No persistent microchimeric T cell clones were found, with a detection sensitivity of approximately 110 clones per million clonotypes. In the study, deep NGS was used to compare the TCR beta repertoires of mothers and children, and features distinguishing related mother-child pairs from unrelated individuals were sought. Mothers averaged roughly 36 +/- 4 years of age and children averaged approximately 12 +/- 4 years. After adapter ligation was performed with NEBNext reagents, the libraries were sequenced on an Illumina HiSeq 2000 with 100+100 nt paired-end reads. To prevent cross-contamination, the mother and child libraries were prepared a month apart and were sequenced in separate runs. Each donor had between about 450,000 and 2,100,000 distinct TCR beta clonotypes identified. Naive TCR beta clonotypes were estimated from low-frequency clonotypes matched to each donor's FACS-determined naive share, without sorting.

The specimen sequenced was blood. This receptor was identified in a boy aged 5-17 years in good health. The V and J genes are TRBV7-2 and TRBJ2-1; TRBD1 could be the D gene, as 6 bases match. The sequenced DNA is TGTGCCAGCAGCACAGGGCCCCGCTCCTACAATGAGCAGTTCTTC. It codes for CASSTGPRSYNEQFF.